These 20 T cell receptor beta chains were all obtained from the same sample, sequenced in a study of T cell responses to AZD1222 COVID-19 vaccine. Assay used: immunoSEQ multiplex PCR; TCRdb lists only in-frame clones, some missing. The sample lists approximately 140,000 clones, roughly 90% occurring once. The starting material was peripheral blood, obtained 28 days after the second AZD1222 dose. The receptor source for this set is an adult who received the AZD1222 COVID-19 vaccine.

The J gene is TRBJ1-5, the V gene TRBV5-1; D is unclear. Germline V gives CDR1 SGHRS, CDR2 YFSETQ. Between the trimmed V and J ends, which lost 0 bases and 2 bases, there was a span of 3 bases. The CDR3 spans 13 residues. CDR3 nucleotides: TGCGCCAGCAGCTTGGACGGCAATCAGCCCCAGCATTTT. This encodes CASSLDGNQPQHF.

The chain uses TRBV5-8 and TRBJ1-2; D gene ambiguous. CDR3 length equals 12 residues. Germline-derived CDR1 and CDR2 are SGHTS and YDEGEE. V gave up 4 bases and J gave up 4 bases, with 8 bases separating them. In DNA, the CDR3 is TGTGCCAGCAGCGCGGATCTCTATGGCTACACCTTC. It encodes CASSADLYGYTF.

The chain is built from TRBV11-2 and TRBJ1-2, with D hard to call. The germline V gene encodes CDR1 SGHAT and CDR2 FQNNGV. The CDR3 consists of 14 residues. V was cut by 2 bases and J by 0 bases, with 7 bases left in between. CDR3 nucleotides: TGTGCCAGCAGCTTAAGTGCGGCTAACTATGGCTACACCTTC. Encoded protein: CASSLSAANYGYTF.

V gene TRBV5-1 combines with J gene TRBJ1-1; D not resolved. Trimming took 3 bases from V and 3 from J, leaving 9 bases between them. The germline CDR1 and CDR2 sequences are SGHRS and YFSETQ. The CDR3 has 13 amino acids. DNA for the CDR3: TGCGCCAGCAGCTCCGACCCGGACACTGAAGCTTTCTTT. Its translation: CASSSDPDTEAFF.

The chain links TRBV19 to TRBJ1-4; 9 bases are shared with TRBD1. J was trimmed by 8 bases and V by 6 bases; bases with no gene match: 7. The CDR3 is 14 amino acids. Germline CDR1 and CDR2: LNHDA and SQIVND (reference sequence). Here the CDR3 reads CASRPRDRDEKLFF. CDR3 nucleotides: TGTGCCAGTAGGCCCCGGGACAGGGACGAAAAACTGTTTTTT.

V and J are TRBV4-1 and TRBJ1-6, with a weak D call TRBD1 (5 bases). The germline V and J ends were trimmed by 0 bases and 10 bases, with 7 bases remaining between them. This CDR3 has 13 amino acids. The germline V gene encodes CDR1 MGHRA and CDR2 YSYEKL. CDR3 loop: CASSQDWGSPLHF. The CDR3 nucleotides read TGCGCCAGCAGCCAAGATTGGGGCTCACCCCTCCACTTT.

The gene calls are TRBV7-3 and TRBJ2-7; 7 bases map to TRBD2. CDR1 SGHTA and CDR2 FQGTGA come from the germline V gene. This CDR3 spans 15 amino acids. The V segment lost 5 bases and the J segment 9 bases; nucleotides outside the gene matches: 16. The CDR3 reads CASSLERGGNLLQYF. In DNA, the CDR3 is TGTGCCAGCAGCCTCGAGCGGGGCGGAAACCTCTTGCAGTACTTC. Together with reference TRBV7-3 and TRBJ2-7, the CDR3 gives the full variable domain: GAGVSQTPSNKVTEKGKYVELRCDPISGHTALYWYRQSLGQGPEFLIYFQGTGAADDSGLPNDRFFAVRPEGSVSTLKIQRTERGDSAVYLCASSLERGGNLLQYFGPGTRLTVT.

This chain links TRBV27 with TRBJ1-5; the D is unclear. The V end lost 5 bases, the J end lost 0 bases, and 8 bases lay between the germline ends. The germline V gene has CDR1 MNHEY and CDR2 SMNVEV (reference sequence). The CDR3 loop spans 14 amino acids. CDR3 coding DNA: TGTGCCAGCAGTCAAAAATATAGCAATCAGCCCCAGCATTTT. It is translated as CASSQKYSNQPQHF.

The V and J genes are TRBV9 and TRBJ1-5, with TRBD1 as a possible D gene (6 bases). This CDR3 has 13 residues. The V gene lost 4 bases and the J gene lost 7 bases, with 12 bases spanning the gap. Per germline, CDR1 SGDLS and CDR2 YYNGEE. The CDR3 DNA reads TGTGCCAGCAGCTCGACAGGTTCCCAGCCCCAGCATTTT. Translating gives CASSSTGSQPQHF.

The V call is TRBV27, the J call TRBJ2-3; 9 bases map to TRBD2. The ends lost 4 bases at V and 2 bases at J; junction bases unmatched: 4. Germline CDR1 reads MNHEY; CDR2 reads SMNVEV (reference sequence). The CDR3 length is 15 residues. The CDR3 reads CASSSGLAPTDTQYF. CDR3 DNA: TGTGCCAGCAGTTCTGGACTAGCGCCCACAGATACGCAGTATTTT.

This chain connects TRBV11-1 to TRBJ2-5, with D possibly called TRBD1 or TRBD2 (5 bases each). Germline CDR1 SGHAT, CDR2 FQDESV (reference sequence). Trimming took off 0 bases at V and 10 bases at J, with 15 bases between the two ends. The CDR3 length is 14 residues. CDR3 residues: CASSLAVGTRVQYF. Written as DNA, the CDR3 is TGTGCCAGCAGCTTAGCGGTAGGGACCCGGGTCCAGTACTTC.

This clone was seen a single time. CDR3 amino acids: CASSSRGTDTQYF. CDR3 DNA: TGTGCCAGCAGTTCCCGGGGGACAGATACGCAGTATTTT. This chain connects TRBV12-3 or TRBV12-4 to TRBJ2-3; TRBD2 is a possible D gene (6 bases). The CDR3 covers 13 residues. Trimming took off 4 bases at V and 3 bases at J, with 8 bases between the two ends.

The chain has TRBV25-1 and TRBJ1-4; D remains ambiguous. The V and J ends lost 7 bases and 5 bases respectively, with 14 bases between them. The CDR3 runs to 14 residues. Germline CDR1 reads MGHDK; CDR2 reads SYGVNS. The CDR3 DNA follows: TGTGCCAGCACCCTGACCTCGTTAAATGAAAAACTGTTTTTT. This codes for CASTLTSLNEKLFF.

The CDR3 is CASSPGLAGGLDTQYF. The CDR3, as DNA: TGTGCCAGCAGCCCGGGACTAGCGGGAGGGTTGGATACGCAGTATTTT. This chain connects TRBV3-1 (or the pseudogene TRBV3-2) to TRBJ2-3, with TRBD2 matching over 16 bases. The germline V gene has CDR1 LGHDT and CDR2 YNNKEL (reference sequence). Trimming cost V 4 bases and J 6 bases; bases outside gene matches: 4. The CDR3 has 16 amino acids.

This clone was found once. V usage is TRBV6-6 and J usage is TRBJ1-2; TRBD1 matches 7 bases. This CDR3 has 13 residues. The germline V gene has CDR1 MNHNY and CDR2 SVGAGI (reference sequence). Germline trimming cut 5 bases from V and 3 bases from J; bases unmatched to any gene: 3. The CDR3 bases are TGTGCCAGCAGTGGGGACAGCTACTATGGCTACACCTTC. Amino acids: CASSGDSYYGYTF.

The J gene is TRBJ1-6, the V gene TRBV27; D remains ambiguous. The CDR3 sequence is 15 residues long. Trimming left V 3 bases short and J 4 bases short, with 10 bases between. CDR1 and CDR2 (germline): MNHEY, SMNVEV (reference sequence). The CDR3 loop reads CASSLSGGYNSPLHF. The CDR3 DNA sequence: TGTGCCAGCAGTTTGTCGGGCGGGTATAATTCACCCCTCCACTTT.

This CDR3 reads CASSLRTEVSYEQYF. As DNA, the CDR3 is TGTGCCAGTAGTTTACGGACGGAAGTCTCCTACGAGCAGTACTTC. The V and J genes are TRBV19 and TRBJ2-7; D unclear. The CDR3 extends over 15 amino acids. With 5 bases removed from V and 0 bases from J, the gap between germline ends came to 14 bases. Germline V gene lookup returns CDR1 LNHDA and CDR2 SQIVND (reference sequence).

V gene TRBV4-3 combines with J gene TRBJ2-7; maybe TRBD1 (6 bases). The length of the CDR3 is 16 residues. Germline V gene data show CDR1 as LGHNA and CDR2 as YSLEER. V gave up 4 bases and J gave up 4 bases, with 20 bases separating them. For the CDR3, the DNA is TGCGCCAGCAGCCTTGGCCGGGACAAGCGCGAGTACGAGCAGTACTTC. Translation gives CASSLGRDKREYEQYF.

The V call is TRBV5-4, the J call TRBJ1-2; unclear D gene. Trimming took off 0 bases at V and 4 bases at J, with 7 bases between the two ends. Germline assignment: CDR1 SGHNT and CDR2 YYREEE (reference sequence). This CDR3 comprises 13 residues. The chain's CDR3 is CASSLEGIYGYTF. In DNA form, the CDR3 reads TGTGCCAGCAGCTTGGAGGGAATCTATGGCTACACCTTC.

The chain combines TRBV6-5 with TRBJ2-5, with D perhaps TRBD2 (7 bases). Germline lookup yields CDR1 MNHEY and CDR2 SVGAGI. This CDR3 comprises 13 residues. V lost 7 bases, J lost 7 bases, and 16 bases lay in between. Here the CDR3 reads CASTPEGGATQYF. The CDR3 DNA reads TGTGCCAGCACTCCCGAGGGGGGGGCGACCCAGTACTTC.